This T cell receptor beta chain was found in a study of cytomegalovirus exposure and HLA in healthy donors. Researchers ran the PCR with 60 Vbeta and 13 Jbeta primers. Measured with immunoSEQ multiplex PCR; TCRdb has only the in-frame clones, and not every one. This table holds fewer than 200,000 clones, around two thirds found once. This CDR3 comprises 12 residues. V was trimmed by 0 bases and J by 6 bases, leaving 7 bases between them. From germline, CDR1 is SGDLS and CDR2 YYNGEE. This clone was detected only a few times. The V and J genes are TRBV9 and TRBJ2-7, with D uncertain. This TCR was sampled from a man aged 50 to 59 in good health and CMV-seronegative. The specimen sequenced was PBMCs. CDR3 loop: CASSVGAGEQYF. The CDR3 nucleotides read TGTGCCAGCAGCGTAGGAGCTGGCGAGCAGTACTTC.